A single sample is the source of the 5 T cell receptor beta chains below, sequenced in a study of read filtering for tumor transcriptome and immune sequencing. Molecular barcoded adaptors covering alpha/delta and beta/gamma chains were used on about 0.4 ug RNA. TCRdb itself ran the reads through MiXCR, one entry per CDR3 protein. The sample has some 80,000 distinct CDR3 sequences, about 12% seen once. The specimen sequenced was a population of CD138-negative cells sorted from bone marrow. The receptors were sampled from a donor older than 35 with multiple myeloma.

The gene calls are TRBV11-3 and TRBJ1-1; D possibly corresponds to TRBD1 (6 bases). Germline CDR1 is SGHNT and CDR2 is YENEEA. The CDR3 is made up of 13 amino acids. DNA of the CDR3: TGTTTCAGCACCACATCGGGGGCTGTTGTAGCTTTCTTT. Protein product: CFSTTSGAVVAFF.

This clonotype showed up many times. The chain links TRBV29-1 to TRBJ1-1, with 7 nucleotides matching TRBD1. The CDR3 is 14 amino acids. The V gene's germline CDR1 is SQVTM and CDR2 ANQGSEA. The junction had 7 bases not matched to a gene; V was cut back by 4 bases and J by 2 bases. The CDR3 DNA sequence: TGCAGCGTTGCCCCCGGGACAGCTAACACTGAAGCTTTCTTT. This encodes CSVAPGTANTEAFF.

The chain joins TRBV29-1 to TRBJ2-1, with TRBD2 matching 8 bases. Germline assignment: CDR1 SQVTM and CDR2 ANQGSEA. This CDR3 is built from 15 residues. The CDR3 spells CSVSSIGRANNEQFF. As DNA, the CDR3 is TGCAGTGTTTCCTCTATCGGGAGGGCCAATAATGAGCAGTTCTTC.

This clonotype was observed a few times. The rearrangement uses TRBV19 and TRBJ1-5; 10 positions match TRBD1. Germline V CDR1 and CDR2: LNHDA, SQIVND (reference sequence). Unmatched junction bases numbered 7, after V lost 7 bases and J lost 4 bases. The CDR3 consists of 15 residues. The CDR3 DNA is TGTGCCAGTAACGGGGACAGGGGTGATAATCAGCCCCAGCATTTT. Translation gives CASNGDRGDNQPQHF.

This clonotype occurred once. A much more abundant neighbour one base away suggests this may be a read error. The chain carries TRBV5-1 and TRBJ1-1; 9 nucleotides agree with TRBD1. V shed 7 bases and J 8 bases; nucleotides not matched to a gene: 12. CDR1 is SGHRS, CDR2 YFSETQ, per germline. The CDR3 spans 14 residues. CDR3 sequence: CASGSSGTGLEAFF. The CDR3 DNA follows: TGCGCCAGCGGCTCCTCCGGGACAGGGTTGGAAGCTTTCTTT.